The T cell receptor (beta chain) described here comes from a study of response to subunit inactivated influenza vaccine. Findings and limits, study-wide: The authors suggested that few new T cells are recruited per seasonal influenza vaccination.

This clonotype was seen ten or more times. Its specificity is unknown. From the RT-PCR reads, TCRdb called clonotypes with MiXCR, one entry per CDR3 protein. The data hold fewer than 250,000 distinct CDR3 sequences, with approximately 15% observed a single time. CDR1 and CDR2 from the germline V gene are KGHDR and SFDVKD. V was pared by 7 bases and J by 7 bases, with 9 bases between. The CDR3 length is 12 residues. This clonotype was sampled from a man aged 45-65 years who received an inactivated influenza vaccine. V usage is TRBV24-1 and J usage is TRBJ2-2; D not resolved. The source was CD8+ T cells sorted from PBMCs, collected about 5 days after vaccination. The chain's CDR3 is CATRDGRGELFF. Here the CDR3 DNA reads TGTGCCACCAGGGATGGCCGCGGGGAGCTGTTTTTT.